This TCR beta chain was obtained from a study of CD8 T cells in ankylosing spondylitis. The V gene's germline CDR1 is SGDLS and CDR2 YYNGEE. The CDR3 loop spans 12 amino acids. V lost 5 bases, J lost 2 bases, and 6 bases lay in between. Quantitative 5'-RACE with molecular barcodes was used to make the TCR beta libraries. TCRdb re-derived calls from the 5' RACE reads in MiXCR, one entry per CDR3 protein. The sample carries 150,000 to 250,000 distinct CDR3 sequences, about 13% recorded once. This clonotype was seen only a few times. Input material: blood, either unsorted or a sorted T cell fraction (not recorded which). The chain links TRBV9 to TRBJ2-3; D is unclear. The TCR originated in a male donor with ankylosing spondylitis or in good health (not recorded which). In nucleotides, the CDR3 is TGTGCCAGCAGGCCCTACACAGATACGCAGTATTTT. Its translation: CASRPYTDTQYF.